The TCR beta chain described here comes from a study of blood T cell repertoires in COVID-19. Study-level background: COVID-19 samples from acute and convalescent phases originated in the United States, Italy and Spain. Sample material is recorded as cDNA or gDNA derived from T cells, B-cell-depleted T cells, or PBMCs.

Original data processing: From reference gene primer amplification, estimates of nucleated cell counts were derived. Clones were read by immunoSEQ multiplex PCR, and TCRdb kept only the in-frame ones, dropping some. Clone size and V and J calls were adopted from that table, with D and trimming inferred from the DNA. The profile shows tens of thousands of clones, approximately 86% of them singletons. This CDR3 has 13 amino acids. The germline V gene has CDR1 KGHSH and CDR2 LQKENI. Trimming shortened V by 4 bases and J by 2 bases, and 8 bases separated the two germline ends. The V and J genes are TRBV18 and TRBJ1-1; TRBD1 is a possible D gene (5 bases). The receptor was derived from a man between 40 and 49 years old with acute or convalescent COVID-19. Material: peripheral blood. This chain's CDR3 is CASSQGPNTEAFF. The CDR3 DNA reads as TGTGCCAGCTCACAGGGGCCCAACACTGAAGCTTTCTTT.